Listed here are 22 T cell receptor beta chains from one sample, sequenced in a study of OX40 agonist ivuxolimab in advanced cancers. Assay used: immunoSEQ multiplex PCR; TCRdb lists only in-frame clones, some missing. Of tens of thousands of clones in the sample, about nine tenths were seen once. The source was CD4+ or CD8+ T cells sorted from blood, collected in a trial of the OX40 agonist ivuxolimab. These receptor sequences come from an adult with an advanced solid tumor such as melanoma, head and neck, liver or kidney cancer.

The genes are TRBV19 and TRBJ1-5; no clear D gene. The CDR3 length is 15 residues. CDR1 is LNHDA and CDR2 is SQIVND in the germline V gene (reference sequence). Trimming left V 6 bases short and J 4 bases short, with 16 bases between. CDR3 DNA sequence: TGTGCCAGTAGCGGGCACATGCCCTTGAATCAGCCCCAGCATTTT. This gives the protein CASSGHMPLNQPQHF.

CDR3 nucleotides: TGTGCCAGCAGGTGGAGGGGAGGAGGTTACGAGCAGTACTTC. It translates to CASRWRGGGYEQYF. V gene TRBV13 combines with J gene TRBJ2-7; D might be TRBD2 (6 bases). V was pared by 6 bases and J by 4 bases, with 16 bases between. Germline values: CDR1 PRHDT, CDR2 FYEKMQ (reference sequence). The CDR3 totals 14 residues.

The genes are TRBV10-2 and TRBJ1-2; D is unclear. CDR1 and CDR2 (germline): WSHSY, SAAADI. The CDR3 has 13 residues. V lost 4 bases, J lost 4 bases, and 10 bases lay in between. CDR3 residues: CASSGPGVYGYTF. As DNA, the CDR3 is TGCGCCAGCAGTGGTCCGGGAGTCTATGGCTACACCTTC.

The chain is built from TRBV7-9 and TRBJ2-1; 12 nucleotides line up with TRBD2. Germline V gene sequence: CDR1 SEHNR, CDR2 FQNEAQ (reference sequence). CDR3 length: 19 residues. After removal of 5 bases from V and 4 bases from J, the junction contained 15 bases not matched to a gene. The CDR3 loop is CASSQHRTTSGRLYNEQFF. DNA for the CDR3: TGTGCCAGCAGCCAACACAGAACAACTAGCGGGAGGTTGTACAATGAGCAGTTCTTC.

The chain uses TRBV15 and TRBJ1-1, with D possibly TRBD1 on 5 matching bases. Trimming cost V 3 bases and J 4 bases, with 12 bases left between them. This CDR3 comprises 14 residues. Germline CDR1 LNHNV, CDR2 YYDKDF (reference sequence). CDR3 coding DNA: TGTGCCACCAGCAGGGGTGGGGGGGGCACTGAAGCTTTCTTT. This codes for CATSRGGGGTEAFF. Full variable domain (outside the CDR3, taken from reference TRBV15 and TRBJ1-1): DAMVIQNPRYQVTQFGKPVTLSCSQTLNHNVMYWYQQKSSQAPKLLFHYYDKDFNNEADTPDNFQSRRPNTSFCFLDIRSPGLGDTAMYLCATSRGGGGTEAFFGQGTRLTVV.

This rearrangement joins TRBV7-9 to TRBJ1-3, with TRBD1 matching 7 bases. Germline CDR1 SEHNR, CDR2 FQNEAQ (reference sequence). The V segment lost 5 bases and the J segment 0 bases; nucleotides outside the gene matches: 7. CDR3 length: 16 residues. This CDR3 is CASSQGQLLSGNTIYF. For the CDR3, the DNA is TGTGCCAGCAGCCAGGGACAGCTGCTCTCTGGAAACACCATATATTTT.

V and J are TRBV21-1 and TRBJ1-5; the D call TRBD1 from the table was never checked on the DNA. TRBV21-1 is a listed pseudogene. This CDR3 spans 15 amino acids. CDR3 residues: CASSRDRVGNQPQHF. The CDR3 DNA reads TGTGCCAGCAGCAGGGACAGGGTCGGAAATCAGCCCCAGCATTTT.

The rearrangement uses TRBV6-5 and TRBJ2-5; weak D call: TRBD1 (5 bases). V was cut by 6 bases and J by 3 bases, with 11 bases left in between. The CDR3 consists of 13 residues. In germline, CDR1 is MNHEY, CDR2 SVGAGI. CDR3: CASSISTEETQYF. The CDR3 nucleotides read TGTGCCAGCAGCATTTCGACAGAAGAGACCCAGTACTTC.

Concerning this clone itself: At one end, the junction sequence differs from germline, possibly due to a read error. The chain links TRBV19 to TRBJ2-3; possibly TRBD2 for D (6 bases). CDR3 length: 15 amino acids. Germline CDR1 reads LNHDA; CDR2 reads SQIVND (reference sequence). Written as DNA, the CDR3 is TGTGCCGGTAGCTCCTCCGGGACTAGCACAGATACGCAGTATTTT. It is translated as CAGSSSGTSTDTQYF.

V usage is TRBV2 and J usage is TRBJ1-1, with 8 bases fitting TRBD1. The CDR3 length is 15 residues. CDR1 is SNHLY and CDR2 is FYNNEI in the germline V gene. With V trimmed by 5 bases and J by 3 bases, 8 bases remained unmatched. The DNA for the CDR3 is TGTGCCAGCAGTCTACAGGGGGGCTCTGACACTGAAGCTTTCTTT. Amino acids: CASSLQGGSDTEAFF.

The CDR3 nucleotides read TGCGCCAGCAGCCAAGATCCCCGCCACTTGCTTGAAACCTACGAGCAGTACTTC. Its protein is CASSQDPRHLLETYEQYF. This chain joins TRBV4-1 and TRBJ2-7; no clear D gene. CDR1 MGHRA and CDR2 YSYEKL come from the germline V gene. Between the trimmed V and J ends, which lost 0 bases and 2 bases, there was a span of 20 bases. The CDR3 has 18 residues.

This chain uses TRBV30 with TRBJ2-1; D remains unclear. The V end lost 1 base, the J end lost 4 bases, and 11 bases lay between the germline ends. CDR3 length: 14 residues. Germline lookup yields CDR1 GTSNPN and CDR2 SVGIG (reference sequence). CDR3 region: CAWSGVAPYNEQFF. For the CDR3, the DNA is TGTGCCTGGAGTGGGGTGGCCCCGTACAATGAGCAGTTCTTC. The whole variable domain, remainder taken from reference TRBV30 and TRBJ2-1, is SQTIHQWPATLVQPVGSPLSLECTVEGTSNPNLYWYRQAAGRGLQLLFYSVGIGQISSEVPQNLSASRPQDRQFILSSKKLLLSDSGFYLCAWSGVAPYNEQFFGPGTRLTVL.

J is TRBJ1-1 and V is TRBV18, with no clear D. Trimming shortened V by 6 bases and J by 3 bases, and 14 bases separated the two germline ends. The CDR3 is 14 amino acids. Germline CDR1 KGHSH, CDR2 LQKENI. The CDR3 nucleotides are TGTGCCAGCTCTGTCCGGGAGAAGGACACTGAAGCTTTCTTT. Its protein product is CASSVREKDTEAFF.

The J gene is TRBJ2-2, the V gene TRBV5-1; TRBD2 aligns across 11 bases. The germline gives CDR1 SGHRS, CDR2 YFSETQ. The junction had 9 bases not matched to a gene; V was cut back by 1 base and J by 4 bases. This CDR3 spans 18 amino acids. CDR3: CASSLSLAGGHGTGELFF. The CDR3 region has the DNA TGCGCCAGCAGCTTGAGTCTAGCGGGAGGTCATGGCACCGGGGAGCTGTTTTTT.

The V gene is TRBV19, the J gene TRBJ1-1; D ambiguous. The CDR3 is 15 amino acids. Germline V gene lookup returns CDR1 LNHDA and CDR2 SQIVND (reference sequence). Trimming pared 5 bases from V and 0 bases from J, leaving 13 bases between. CDR3: CASSLHMNVNTEAFF. The CDR3 DNA is TGTGCCAGTAGTCTACACATGAACGTGAACACTGAAGCTTTCTTT. The full variable domain, with the rest looked up from reference TRBV19 and TRBJ1-1, is DGGITQSPKYLFRKEGQNVTLSCEQNLNHDAMYWYRQDPGQGLRLIYYSQIVNDFQKGDIAEGYSVSREKKESFPLTVTSAQKNPTAFYLCASSLHMNVNTEAFFGQGTRLTVV.

V usage is TRBV7-2 and J usage is TRBJ1-1, with no clear D. The germline gives CDR1 SGHTA, CDR2 FQGNSA. V lost 5 bases to trimming and J lost 1 base, with 11 bases between them. The CDR3 is 14 amino acids. The CDR3, as DNA: TGTGCCAGCAGCCGCCAAGCCGGGAACACTGAAGCTTTCTTT. Translation gives CASSRQAGNTEAFF.

This clone appeared a single time. V is TRBV18 and J is TRBJ2-1; D is ambiguous. The CDR3 is made up of 15 amino acids. Looked up from germline, CDR1 is KGHSH and CDR2 is LQKENI. Trimming took off 1 base at V and 0 bases at J, with 7 bases between the two ends. CDR3 residues: CASSPLRDSYNEQFF. CDR3 in DNA: TGTGCCAGCTCACCACTGAGAGACTCCTACAATGAGCAGTTCTTC.

This clone was counted only a few times. The V call is TRBV5-1, the J call TRBJ1-5; D gene unclear. CDR1 and CDR2 from the germline V gene are SGHRS and YFSETQ. Trimming left V 4 bases short and J 3 bases short, with 11 bases between. This CDR3 comprises 14 residues. The CDR3 nucleotides are TGCGCCAGCAGCCCGGACGGGAACAATCAGCCCCAGCATTTT. Translated: CASSPDGNNQPQHF.

The chain carries TRBV5-1 and TRBJ2-7; 8 nucleotides line up with TRBD1. This CDR3 has 14 amino acids. The germline V gene has CDR1 SGHRS and CDR2 YFSETQ. V was clipped by 0 bases and J by 6 bases; unmatched bases: 5. CDR3 DNA sequence: TGCGCCAGCAGCTTGGCAGGGGGCGGGACCGAGCAGTACTTC. Translated, it gives CASSLAGGGTEQYF.

This clone was counted a single time. The V gene is TRBV4-1, the J gene TRBJ2-1; 7 nucleotides align to TRBD2. CDR3 length: 18 amino acids. Germline V CDR1 and CDR2: MGHRA, YSYEKL. V shed 0 bases, J shed 5 bases, and the junction held 13 bases outside the gene matches. The CDR3 spells CASSQEGLERDWNNEQFF. CDR3 DNA: TGCGCCAGCAGCCAAGAAGGGTTAGAGCGGGATTGGAACAATGAGCAGTTCTTC.

In nucleotides, the CDR3 is TGTGCCAGCAGTGAAATGGGGACAGGGGGCCTGAGTGGCTACACCTTC. Its translation is CASSEMGTGGLSGYTF. The rearrangement links TRBV25-1 to TRBJ1-2; 12 bases map to TRBD1. The CDR3 length is 16 residues. Germline V gene lookup returns CDR1 MGHDK and CDR2 SYGVNS. With 2 bases clipped from V and 7 bases from J, the junction kept 8 bases outside the gene matches.

This clone appeared a few times. The chain is built from TRBV11-3 and TRBJ2-1, with 10 nucleotides matching TRBD2. This CDR3 contains 15 residues. After removal of 5 bases from V and 3 bases from J, the junction contained 4 bases not matched to a gene. Germline V gene lookup returns CDR1 SGHNT and CDR2 YENEEA. The CDR3 sequence: CASSAPSGSYNEQFF. The CDR3 region has the DNA TGTGCCAGCAGCGCTCCTAGCGGGAGCTACAATGAGCAGTTCTTC.